This TCR beta chain was observed in a study of T cell responses to AZD1222 COVID-19 vaccine. Study in general: Pooled in the analysis were second doses at about 4 or about 12 weeks. Notes on the study in general: Close to half of all spike-specific TCRs reportedly target regions of the variants that are unmutated.

TCRdb's table, derived via immunoSEQ multiplex PCR, lists solely in-frame clones and lacks some. Counted here are 100,000 to 150,000 clones, about 88% occurring once; the ten biggest clones make up over 6.5%. Germline V gene data show CDR1 as MDHEN and CDR2 as SYDVKM. This CDR3 contains 16 residues. The V end lost 2 bases, the J end lost 2 bases, and 15 bases lay between the germline ends. A word on this clone: Its antigen remains unidentified.

The sequence was collected from an adult in good health. The sample was peripheral blood, taken on day 0 of AZD1222 vaccination. The gene calls are TRBV28 and TRBJ1-1; weak D call: TRBD1 (5 bases). The CDR3 DNA is TGTGCCAGCAGTTTAGCCGGTTGGGGGGGTAACACTGAAGCTTTCTTT. Protein sequence: CASSLAGWGGNTEAFF.